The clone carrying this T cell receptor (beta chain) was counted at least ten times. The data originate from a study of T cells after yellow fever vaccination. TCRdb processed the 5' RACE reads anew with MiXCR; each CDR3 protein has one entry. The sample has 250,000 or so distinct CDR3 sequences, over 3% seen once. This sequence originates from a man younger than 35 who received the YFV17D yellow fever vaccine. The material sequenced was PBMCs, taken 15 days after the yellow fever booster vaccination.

CDR3 nucleotide sequence: TGTGCCAGCAGCTACAACTTCCAAGAGACCCAGTACTTC. Its protein product is CASSYNFQETQYF. V usage is TRBV7-2 and J usage is TRBJ2-5; D is unclear. Trimming stripped 4 bases from V and 1 base from J, with 7 bases between. This CDR3 contains 13 residues. Germline V lookup: CDR1 SGHTA, CDR2 FQGNSA.